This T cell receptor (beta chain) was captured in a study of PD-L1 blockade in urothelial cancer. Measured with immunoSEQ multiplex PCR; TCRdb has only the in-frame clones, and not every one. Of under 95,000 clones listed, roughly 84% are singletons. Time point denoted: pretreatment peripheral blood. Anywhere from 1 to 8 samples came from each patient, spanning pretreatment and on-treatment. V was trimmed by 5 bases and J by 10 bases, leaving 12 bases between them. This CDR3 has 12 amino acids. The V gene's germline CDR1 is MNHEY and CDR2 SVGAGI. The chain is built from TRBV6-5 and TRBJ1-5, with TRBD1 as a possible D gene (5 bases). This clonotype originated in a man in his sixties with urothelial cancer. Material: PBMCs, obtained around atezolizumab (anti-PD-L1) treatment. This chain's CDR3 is CASSTGGQPQHF. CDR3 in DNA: TGTGCCAGCAGTACAGGAGGGCAACCCCAGCATTTT.